These 12 T cell receptor beta chains came from one sample sequenced in a study of cytomegalovirus exposure and HLA in healthy donors. PCR was performed using 60 Vbeta and 13 Jbeta primers. TCRdb's copy holds only in-frame clones and misses some; the assay was immunoSEQ multiplex PCR. The sample carries under 200,000 clones, roughly 82% recorded once. Material for sequencing was PBMCs. The receptor source for this set is a woman aged 50 to 60 in good health and CMV-seropositive.

This chain connects TRBV5-1 to TRBJ1-1, with 10 bases that match TRBD1. Trimming took 4 bases from V and 2 from J; bases not matched to a gene: 8. Germline V gene sequence: CDR1 SGHRS, CDR2 YFSETQ. The CDR3 spans 16 residues. CDR3 nucleotide sequence: TGCGCCAGCAGCCAGGGGACAGGGGAGTACAACACTGAAGCTTTCTTT. It codes for CASSQGTGEYNTEAFF.

This clone was seen a few times. This rearrangement joins TRBV9 to TRBJ2-4, with TRBD1 matching 7 bases. Germline loops: CDR1 SGDLS, CDR2 YYNGEE. Germline trimming cut 3 bases from V and 1 base from J; bases unmatched to any gene: 4. The length of the CDR3 is 15 residues. CDR3 coding DNA: TGTGCCAGCAGCGCGGGACAGAGGGCCAAAAACATTCAGTACTTC. Protein product: CASSAGQRAKNIQYF.

There are a few counts of this clone. The chain carries TRBV18 and TRBJ1-4; the match to TRBD1 covers 9 bases. This CDR3 contains 17 residues. Trimming at V came to 6 bases and at J to 7 bases, leaving 15 bases not matched to a gene. Germline CDR1 and CDR2: KGHSH and LQKENI. DNA of the CDR3: TGTGCCAGCTCGTACACGGGACAGGGTTTTGTCGGTGAAAAACTGTTTTTT. This translates into CASSYTGQGFVGEKLFF.

A word on this clone: The germline gene is not matched at one end of the junction; a read error may be the cause. The CDR3 nucleotides are TGTGCCAGCAGCTCAGGACAGGGACCGACCAAAAACATTCAGCACTTC. Amino acid sequence: CASSSGQGPTKNIQHF. The chain joins TRBV5-4 to TRBJ2-4; TRBD1 aligns across 8 bases. The germline CDR1 and CDR2 sequences are SGHNT and YYREEE (reference sequence). The CDR3 covers 16 residues.

The chain couples TRBV11-2 to TRBJ2-2, with a weak D call TRBD2 (5 bases). CDR3 length: 14 amino acids. The germline gives CDR1 SGHAT, CDR2 FQNNGV. V dropped 2 bases and J dropped 6 bases, with 10 bases sitting between them. The CDR3 nucleotides are TGTGCCAGCAGCTTATTTGGGGAGTCCGGGGAGCTGTTTTTT. This gives the protein CASSLFGESGELFF.

The table lists this clone with a few counts. The rearrangement links TRBV10-2 to TRBJ2-5, with D possibly being TRBD2 (6 bases). Looked up from germline, CDR1 is WSHSY and CDR2 is SAAADI. The CDR3 spans 15 residues. The V gene lost 0 bases and the J gene lost 10 bases, with 18 bases spanning the gap. CDR3 loop: CASSESRDSKKRQYF. In DNA, the CDR3 is TGCGCCAGCAGTGAGTCCCGGGACTCCAAAAAGCGCCAGTACTTC.

The CDR3 DNA reads as TGTGCCAGCAGCACCGACAGGGGGCTCTACGAGCAGTACTTC. Its protein product is CASSTDRGLYEQYF. This chain connects TRBV7-8 to TRBJ2-5; 10 bases match TRBD1. TRBJ2-7 explains the end of the DNA better; the J call may be wrong. The CDR3 extends over 14 amino acids. Germline lookup yields CDR1 SGHVS and CDR2 FQNEAQ.

This rearrangement joins TRBV5-1 to TRBJ2-7, with 11 nucleotides matching TRBD1. Germline V gives CDR1 SGHRS, CDR2 YFSETQ. The junction had 7 bases not matched to a gene; V was cut back by 6 bases and J by 2 bases. CDR3 length: 15 residues. As DNA, the CDR3 is TGCGCCAGCACCGATCCGGGACAGGGGGCCTACGAGCAGTACTTC. It is translated as CASTDPGQGAYEQYF.

J is TRBJ2-1 and V is TRBV6-4; 10 bases line up with TRBD2. The germline gives CDR1 MRHNA, CDR2 SNTAGT. V shed 3 bases and J 4 bases; nucleotides not matched to a gene: 3. There are 15 residues in the CDR3. The CDR3 loop is CASSEQAGGYNEQFF. The CDR3 DNA follows: TGTGCCAGCAGTGAACAAGCGGGGGGGTACAATGAGCAGTTCTTC.

CDR3 protein: CASSPSGAGTDTQYF. The CDR3 nucleotides are TGTGCCAGCAGCCCTAGCGGGGCTGGCACAGATACGCAGTATTTT. The rearrangement uses TRBV6-6 and TRBJ2-3; the match to TRBD2 covers 9 bases. Germline CDR1 reads MNHNY; CDR2 reads SVGAGI (reference sequence). There are 15 residues in the CDR3. J was trimmed by 1 base and V by 6 bases; bases with no gene match: 5.

The gene calls are TRBV25-1 and TRBJ2-1; 7 bases map to TRBD2. The CDR3 totals 14 residues. Unmatched junction bases numbered 7, after V lost 4 bases and J lost 7 bases. From germline, CDR1 is MGHDK and CDR2 SYGVNS. The CDR3 region is CASSGRGGGNEQFF. The CDR3 nucleotides read TGTGCCAGCAGTGGGCGCGGGGGAGGGAATGAGCAGTTCTTC.

The rearrangement joins TRBV30 to TRBJ1-2; maybe TRBD1 (5 bases). This CDR3 has 16 residues. CDR1 is GTSNPN and CDR2 is SVGIG in the germline V gene (reference sequence). V dropped 2 bases and J dropped 4 bases, with 20 bases sitting between them. This chain's CDR3 is CAWSTRGEGRGYGYTF. CDR3 DNA: TGTGCCTGGAGTACCCGGGGGGAGGGAAGAGGCTATGGCTACACCTTC.